These 20 T cell receptor beta chains share one sample of origin, sequenced in a study of PD-L1 blockade in urothelial cancer. Measured with immunoSEQ multiplex PCR; TCRdb has only the in-frame clones, and not every one. The table lists under 100,000 clones, 90% of them singletons. The time point: pretreatment peripheral blood. The sample was PBMCs, taken around atezolizumab (anti-PD-L1) treatment. These receptors were obtained from a man between 60 and 70 years old with urothelial cancer.

V usage is TRBV11-3 and J usage is TRBJ2-6; possibly TRBD2 for D (6 bases). This CDR3 region has 16 residues. CDR1 and CDR2 from the germline V gene are SGHNT and YENEEA. V lost 5 bases and J lost 4, with 15 bases in between. This CDR3 is CASSLRGSGGANVLTF. DNA for the CDR3: TGTGCCAGCAGCCTCCGGGGGTCAGGGGGGGCCAACGTCCTGACTTTC.

The V gene is TRBV27, the J gene TRBJ2-7; 9 bases are shared with TRBD1. Trimming took 6 bases from V and 8 from J; bases not matched to a gene: 11. There are 14 residues in the CDR3. Per the germline V gene, CDR1 is MNHEY and CDR2 is SMNVEV (reference sequence). Here the CDR3 reads CASSETGGFEQQYF. Written as DNA, the CDR3 is TGTGCCAGCAGCGAGACAGGGGGTTTTGAACAGCAGTACTTC.

The chain joins TRBV5-1 to TRBJ2-3, with 8 positions matching TRBD2. The CDR3 consists of 16 residues. V shed 0 bases and J 4 bases; nucleotides not matched to a gene: 7. Germline V gene data show CDR1 as SGHRS and CDR2 as YFSETQ. The CDR3 nucleotides read TGCGCCAGCAGCTTGGCCACGGGGGGGACGGCAGATACGCAGTATTTT. It codes for CASSLATGGTADTQYF.

The rearrangement joins TRBV5-6 to TRBJ2-3; 10 bases line up with TRBD2. The J segment lost 2 bases and the V segment lost 6 bases, leaving 6 bases of the junction unmatched. CDR1 and CDR2 (germline): SGHDT, YYEEEE. CDR3 length equals 15 residues. CDR3 in DNA: TGTGCCAGCAACAATGGACTAGCGGTCACAGATACGCAGTATTTT. The encoded protein is CASNNGLAVTDTQYF.

The chain employs TRBV19 and TRBJ1-6; no definite D call. Trimming left V 5 bases short and J 7 bases short, with 18 bases between. CDR3 length: 16 amino acids. CDR1 and CDR2 (germline): LNHDA, SQIVND (reference sequence). The CDR3 here is CASSPTAGIHNSPLHF. The CDR3 coding sequence is TGTGCCAGTAGTCCGACCGCCGGGATCCACAATTCACCCCTCCACTTT.

J is TRBJ1-6 and V is TRBV5-4, with D tentatively TRBD1 (5 bases). V was trimmed by 2 bases and J by 10 bases, leaving 13 bases between them. The CDR3 spans 14 residues. Germline CDR1 and CDR2: SGHNT and YYREEE (reference sequence). CDR3 nucleotide sequence: TGTGCCAGCAGCTTCCGGGACTCGGTCTCACCCCTCCACTTT. This translates into CASSFRDSVSPLHF.

V is TRBV7-3 and J is TRBJ1-1; possibly TRBD1 for D (5 bases). Per the germline V gene, CDR1 is SGHTA and CDR2 is FQGTGA. Trimming removed 2 bases at V and 4 bases at J, with 11 bases between. CDR3 length: 14 amino acids. Here the CDR3 reads CASSLETAGTEAFF. The CDR3 coding sequence is TGTGCCAGCAGCTTAGAGACAGCGGGCACTGAAGCTTTCTTT. Together with reference TRBV7-3 and TRBJ1-1, the CDR3 gives the full variable domain: GAGVSQTPSNKVTEKGKYVELRCDPISGHTALYWYRQSLGQGPEFLIYFQGTGAADDSGLPNDRFFAVRPEGSVSTLKIQRTERGDSAVYLCASSLETAGTEAFFGQGTRLTVV.

The chain combines TRBV30 with TRBJ1-6; 9 bases agree with TRBD1. V shed 0 bases and J 10 bases; nucleotides not matched to a gene: 4. Looked up from germline, CDR1 is GTSNPN and CDR2 is SVGIG (reference sequence). The CDR3 covers 14 residues. In DNA, the CDR3 is TGTGCCTGGAGTGTAACGGACAGGGGATCACCCCTCCACTTT. It specifies CAWSVTDRGSPLHF.

Written as DNA, the CDR3 is TGTGCCAGCAGCACGGACAGACTCTCTGGAAACACCATATATTTT. Amino acid sequence: CASSTDRLSGNTIYF. This chain joins TRBV7-8 and TRBJ1-3, with D possibly being TRBD1 (6 bases). Germline V gene lookup returns CDR1 SGHVS and CDR2 FQNEAQ. CDR3 length: 15 amino acids. V gave up 5 bases and J gave up 0 bases, with 11 bases separating them.

The chain combines TRBV30 with TRBJ2-3, with 8 bases matching TRBD2. With V trimmed by 0 bases and J by 3 bases, 5 bases remained unmatched. This CDR3 has 15 residues. The germline CDR1 and CDR2 sequences are GTSNPN and SVGIG (reference sequence). In DNA, the CDR3 is TGTGCCTGGAGTGTAACTAGCGGACCTACAGATACGCAGTATTTT. Translation gives CAWSVTSGPTDTQYF.

The V call is TRBV10-3, the J call TRBJ2-7, with D perhaps TRBD1 (8 bases). Trimming stripped 4 bases from V and 2 bases from J, with 15 bases between. The germline CDR1 and CDR2 sequences are ENHRY and SYGVKD. The CDR3 is made up of 15 amino acids. The CDR3 here is CAISGTGRVPYEQYF. As DNA, the CDR3 is TGTGCCATCAGTGGGACAGGGAGGGTTCCCTACGAGCAGTACTTC.

The V gene is TRBV19, the J gene TRBJ2-1, with 7 positions matching TRBD2. After removal of 3 bases from V and 7 bases from J, the junction contained 6 bases not matched to a gene. The CDR3 extends over 14 amino acids. The V gene's germline CDR1 is LNHDA and CDR2 SQIVND (reference sequence). The CDR3 DNA reads as TGTGCCAGTAGTATCAGGCGGGGAGGGAATGAGCAGTTCTTC. It codes for CASSIRRGGNEQFF.

This sequence joins TRBV2 and TRBJ2-7; 8 positions match TRBD2. Losses at the gene ends were 2 bases for V and 5 bases for J; bases not matched to a gene: 8. Germline V gene data show CDR1 as SNHLY and CDR2 as FYNNEI. The CDR3 is 15 residues long. In DNA, the CDR3 is TGTGCCAGCAGTGAAAAGCGGGAGTCCGCTAACGAGCAGTACTTC. Translation: CASSEKRESANEQYF.

This clone was picked up one time. The chain uses TRBV4-3 and TRBJ1-3, with 7 bases aligning to TRBD1. The germline V gene encodes CDR1 LGHNA and CDR2 YSLEER. V lost 5 bases, J lost 4 bases, and 8 bases stayed unmatched. This CDR3 is built from 15 residues. The chain's CDR3 is CASSRSDREGNTIYF. The CDR3 coding sequence is TGCGCCAGCAGCAGGTCCGACAGGGAAGGAAACACCATATATTTT.

The chain combines TRBV6-6 with TRBJ2-5; a possible D gene is TRBD2 (5 bases). The CDR3 extends over 12 amino acids. Trimming pared 7 bases from V and 2 bases from J, leaving 8 bases between. The germline V gene has CDR1 MNHNY and CDR2 SVGAGI (reference sequence). CDR3 sequence: CASTTGQETQYF. CDR3 DNA sequence: TGTGCCAGCACTACGGGGCAAGAGACCCAGTACTTC.

The chain recombines TRBV7-8 with TRBJ2-1, with 8 bases identical to TRBD2. Unmatched junction bases numbered 8, after V lost 7 bases and J lost 3 bases. Germline CDR1 is SGHVS and CDR2 is FQNEAQ. This CDR3 has 15 amino acids. The DNA for the CDR3 is TGTGCCAGCAAAGGGAAGACTAGCGACTACAATGAGCAGTTCTTC. The encoded protein is CASKGKTSDYNEQFF.

The chain combines TRBV5-4 with TRBJ2-5; 10 bases are shared with TRBD2. V lost 2 bases to trimming and J lost 1 base; unmatched junction nucleotides: 5. This CDR3 contains 16 residues. Germline-derived CDR1 and CDR2 are SGHNT and YYREEE (reference sequence). The CDR3 loop reads CASSFRAGGRQETQYF. CDR3 coding DNA: TGTGCCAGCAGCTTCCGAGCGGGGGGGCGCCAAGAGACCCAGTACTTC.

The CDR3 spells CASSLLNMNTEAFF. Written as DNA, the CDR3 is TGTGCCAGCAGCTTGTTGAACATGAACACTGAAGCTTTCTTT. The V gene is TRBV5-8, the J gene TRBJ1-1; D is ambiguous. The CDR3 sequence is 14 residues long. Germline V lookup: CDR1 SGHTS, CDR2 YDEGEE. V gave up 1 base and J gave up 0 bases, with 7 bases separating them.

This clone has only one observation. The V gene is TRBV10-3, the J gene TRBJ2-2; D uncertain. The CDR3 is 15 residues long. Germline V lookup: CDR1 ENHRY, CDR2 SYGVKD. V was trimmed by 10 bases and J by 2 bases, leaving 17 bases between them. The CDR3 here is CATQTTGINTGELFF. The CDR3 DNA reads as TGTGCCACCCAAACGACTGGAATAAACACCGGGGAGCTGTTTTTT.

With respect to this clone: Distinct nucleotide sequences in the sample also encode this CDR3. V is TRBV20-1 and J is TRBJ2-5; D remains ambiguous. The CDR3 is 10 residues long. The germline V gene has CDR1 DFQATT and CDR2 SNEGSKA (reference sequence). Trimming took 5 bases from V and 2 from J, leaving 3 bases between them. CDR3 sequence reads: CSALQETQYF. The CDR3 DNA reads as TGCAGTGCTCTACAAGAGACCCAGTACTTC.